Included here is one T cell receptor (beta chain) sequence, with context. These data are taken from a study of blood T cell repertoires in COVID-19. Study at large: Acute and convalescent COVID-19 specimens originated in the United States, Italy and Spain. From T cells, B-cell-depleted T cells, or PBMCs came the material, which was cDNA or gDNA.

Allocation to cohorts depended on clinical history reported by the participants. In the study's own analysis: Amplification of reference gene primers provided the estimated nucleated cell counts. Data came from immunoSEQ multiplex PCR; TCRdb stores just in-frame clones and leaves some out. V, J and clone size are taken as reported in that table, and D and trimming were inferred from the DNA itself. The table has roughly 200,000 clones, roughly 87% seen once. Germline trimming cut 3 bases from V and 3 bases from J; bases unmatched to any gene: 6. CDR1 and CDR2 (germline): WNHNN, SYGVQD (reference sequence). The CDR3 runs 15 residues.

The sequence derives from a man between 18 and 35 years old with acute COVID-19. This chain uses TRBV10-1 with TRBJ2-5; 8 bases are a match to TRBD2. The sequenced sample consisted of PBMCs or T cells enriched from blood (not recorded which). CDR3 sequence reads: CASSDPREGKETQYF. CDR3 nucleotide sequence: TGCGCCAGCAGTGACCCCCGGGAGGGCAAAGAGACCCAGTACTTC.